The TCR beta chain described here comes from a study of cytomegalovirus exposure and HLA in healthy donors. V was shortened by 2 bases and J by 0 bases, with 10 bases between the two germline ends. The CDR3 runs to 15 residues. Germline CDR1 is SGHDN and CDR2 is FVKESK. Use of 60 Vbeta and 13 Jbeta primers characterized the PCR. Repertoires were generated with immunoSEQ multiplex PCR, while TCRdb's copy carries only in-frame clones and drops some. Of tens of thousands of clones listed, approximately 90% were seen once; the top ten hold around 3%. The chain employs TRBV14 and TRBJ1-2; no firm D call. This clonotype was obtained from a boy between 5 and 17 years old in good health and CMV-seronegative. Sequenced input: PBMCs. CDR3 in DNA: TGTGCCAGCAGCCAATTTCGAGGAGCTAACTATGGCTACACCTTC. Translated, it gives CASSQFRGANYGYTF. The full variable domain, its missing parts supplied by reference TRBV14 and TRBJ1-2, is EAGVTQFPSHSVIEKGQTVTLRCDPISGHDNLYWYRRVMGKEIKFLLHFVKESKQDESGMPNNRFLAERTGGTYSTLKVQPAELEDSGVYFCASSQFRGANYGYTFGSGTRLTVV.